One sample yielded the 21 T cell receptor beta chains listed below, sequenced in a study of CD8+ T cells in alopecia areata. Stated treatment: oral pan-JAK inhibitor, 5-10 mg twice daily. Extraction of RNA preceded its reverse transcription into cDNA, which served as the sequencing template. Using immunoSEQ multiplex PCR, the repertoire was profiled, and TCRdb retains in-frame clones only, with some absent. The sample has over 150,000 clones; approximately 62% are singletons. The sample here was CD4+ T cells sorted from blood, taken at week 24, from a patient treated with tofacitinib. These receptors all stem from a human donor with alopecia areata.

This clone was detected a few times. The V gene is TRBV5-1, the J gene TRBJ2-3; TRBD2 matches 8 bases. This CDR3 has 14 amino acids. Trimming cost V 4 bases and J 0 bases; bases outside gene matches: 1. The germline V gene encodes CDR1 SGHRS and CDR2 YFSETQ. CDR3 loop: CASSTSGSTDTQYF. CDR3 DNA sequence: TGCGCCAGCAGCACTAGCGGAAGCACAGATACGCAGTATTTT.

The genes are TRBV30 and TRBJ2-5; 10 nucleotides match TRBD2. Germline V gene sequence: CDR1 GTSNPN, CDR2 SVGIG (reference sequence). After removal of 0 bases from V and 5 bases from J, the junction contained 9 bases not matched to a gene. This CDR3 is built from 16 residues. The CDR3 sequence is CAWSVGLAGVRETQYF. CDR3 nucleotide sequence: TGTGCCTGGAGTGTGGGTCTAGCGGGGGTTCGGGAGACCCAGTACTTC.

V and J are TRBV10-3 and TRBJ1-2; 7 nucleotides agree with TRBD1. Germline CDR1 reads ENHRY; CDR2 reads SYGVKD. V lost 5 bases and J lost 7; bases outside the gene matches: 4. CDR3 length: 12 amino acids. The CDR3 region has the DNA TGTGCCATCAGTCGAAACAGGGGTGGCTACACCTTC. It codes for CAISRNRGGYTF.

This clone was seen just once. V is TRBV13 and J is TRBJ1-4; perhaps TRBD1 as D (5 bases). Deletions cut 0 bases from V and 6 bases from J, with 20 bases between. CDR1 and CDR2 (germline): PRHDT, FYEKMQ (reference sequence). The CDR3 totals 18 residues. The CDR3 loop is CASSLGDPYVARDEKLFF. The CDR3 nucleotides are TGTGCCAGCAGCTTAGGCGACCCCTATGTGGCCAGGGATGAAAAACTGTTTTTT.

This rearrangement joins TRBV4-1 to TRBJ2-1; 13 bases align to TRBD2. Germline values: CDR1 MGHRA, CDR2 YSYEKL. The CDR3 runs to 18 residues. Trimming at V came to 0 bases and at J to 7 bases, leaving 9 bases not matched to a gene. The CDR3 reads CASSQEARGLAGTNEQFF. The CDR3 coding sequence is TGCGCCAGCAGCCAAGAGGCGAGGGGACTAGCGGGGACGAATGAGCAGTTCTTC.

This clone has more than one count but fewer than ten. V gene TRBV29-1 combines with J gene TRBJ2-7; D uncertain. Germline values: CDR1 SQVTM, CDR2 ANQGSEA. Deletions cut 5 bases from V and 0 bases from J, with 5 bases between. There are 11 residues in the CDR3. The DNA for the CDR3 is TGCAGCGTTAGGGTCTCCTACGAGCAGTACTTC. Its protein is CSVRVSYEQYF.

This clone has only a few counts. The chain combines TRBV5-1 with TRBJ2-1; the D is unclear. The CDR3 extends over 11 amino acids. Trimming cost V 3 bases and J 10 bases, with 8 bases left between them. The germline CDR1 and CDR2 sequences are SGHRS and YFSETQ. Here the CDR3 DNA reads TGCGCCAGCAGCTCCAGACAAGAGCAGTTCTTC. Its translation: CASSSRQEQFF.

The rearrangement links TRBV29-1 to TRBJ2-2; 9 bases match TRBD1. CDR1 and CDR2 from the germline V gene are SQVTM and ANQGSEA. The CDR3 has 14 amino acids. The trim removed 7 bases at V and 4 bases at J, leaving 7 bases unmatched. This CDR3 is CSGTGTGSTGELFF. In nucleotides, the CDR3 is TGCAGCGGTACCGGGACAGGGAGCACCGGGGAGCTGTTTTTT.

V gene TRBV30 combines with J gene TRBJ1-2; D not certain. The length of the CDR3 is 15 residues. With 3 bases removed from V and 7 bases from J, the gap between germline ends came to 21 bases. Germline CDR1 is GTSNPN and CDR2 is SVGIG (reference sequence). The CDR3: CAWSVDGSGSLGYTF. The CDR3 coding sequence is TGTGCCTGGAGCGTTGATGGGAGCGGGAGTCTTGGCTACACCTTC.

V gene TRBV29-1 combines with J gene TRBJ2-5; no clear D. The CDR3 runs to 12 residues. Germline V gives CDR1 SQVTM, CDR2 ANQGSEA. V gave up 7 bases and J gave up 6 bases, with 15 bases separating them. CDR3 protein: CSARTSRQTQYF. The CDR3 nucleotides read TGCAGCGCCCGGACGTCTCGACAGACCCAGTACTTC.

The chain uses TRBV5-1 and TRBJ2-2, with D possibly being TRBD1 or TRBD2 (5 bases each). The germline gives CDR1 SGHRS, CDR2 YFSETQ. This CDR3 region has 15 residues. V was clipped by 3 bases and J by 0 bases, with 9 bases between them. The CDR3 DNA reads as TGCGCCAGCAGCTCGGGACGGCCGAACACCGGGGAGCTGTTTTTT. Translating it yields CASSSGRPNTGELFF.

About this clone itself: This sample also contains other DNA sequences that code for the same CDR3. The chain is built from TRBV30 and TRBJ2-5; TRBD2 matches 8 bases. The ends lost 2 bases at V and 4 bases at J; junction bases unmatched: 3. Per germline, CDR1 GTSNPN and CDR2 SVGIG (reference sequence). This CDR3 comprises 13 residues. CDR3 DNA sequence: TGTGCCTGGAGTCGGCTAGCGGGAGAGACCCAGTACTTC. It specifies CAWSRLAGETQYF.

The chain carries TRBV6-1 and TRBJ2-5; D ambiguous. Germline V gives CDR1 MNHNS, CDR2 SASEGT. Deletions cut 4 bases from V and 1 base from J, with 7 bases between. This CDR3 has 13 residues. DNA for the CDR3: TGTGCCAGCAGTGGGCAGATCCAAGAGACCCAGTACTTC. The encoded protein is CASSGQIQETQYF.

The chain recombines TRBV5-1 with TRBJ2-7, with 9 bases lining up with TRBD1. This CDR3 contains 15 residues. The V gene's germline CDR1 is SGHRS and CDR2 YFSETQ. V gave up 4 bases and J gave up 5 bases; unmatched junction bases: 10. The CDR3 here is CASSPAGTGFDEQYF. CDR3 bases: TGCGCCAGCAGCCCGGCTGGGACAGGGTTCGACGAGCAGTACTTC.

V usage is TRBV5-1 and J usage is TRBJ2-5; 9 bases are shared with TRBD2. Germline CDR1 and CDR2: SGHRS and YFSETQ. The CDR3 contains 15 residues. Unmatched junction bases numbered 9, after V lost 7 bases and J lost 2 bases. The CDR3: CASRAVSGGQETQYF. The CDR3 DNA sequence: TGCGCCAGCCGCGCAGTTAGCGGGGGACAAGAGACCCAGTACTTC.

The chain uses TRBV5-4 and TRBJ2-7; no definite D call. The CDR3 has 12 amino acids. Germline lookup yields CDR1 SGHNT and CDR2 YYREEE (reference sequence). V lost 0 bases, J lost 4 bases, and 5 bases lay in between. The CDR3 DNA follows: TGTGCCAGCAGCTTGGTGGGGTACGAGCAGTACTTC. Translating it yields CASSLVGYEQYF. Together with reference TRBV5-4 and TRBJ2-7, the CDR3 gives the full variable domain: ETGVTQSPTHLIKTRGQQVTLRCSSQSGHNTVSWYQQALGQGPQFIFQYYREEENGRGNFPPRFSGLQFPNYSSELNVNALELDDSALYLCASSLVGYEQYFGPGTRLTVT.

The chain carries TRBV4-2 and TRBJ1-3; D is unresolved. Looked up from germline, CDR1 is LGHNA and CDR2 is YNFKEQ. The CDR3 length is 17 residues. Trimming left V 0 bases short and J 1 base short, with 13 bases between. The CDR3 sequence is CASSQDHLPGSGNTIYF. The CDR3 DNA sequence: TGTGCCAGCAGCCAAGATCACTTACCCGGATCTGGAAACACCATATATTTT.

V and J are TRBV28 and TRBJ2-1; 8 bases map to TRBD2. This CDR3 is 14 amino acids long. Per germline, CDR1 MDHEN and CDR2 SYDVKM. V lost 5 bases and J lost 8; bases outside the gene matches: 8. CDR3 loop: CASSLSGAVYEQFF. The CDR3 DNA follows: TGTGCCAGCAGTCTTAGCGGGGCGGTCTATGAGCAGTTCTTC.

This rearrangement joins TRBV27 to TRBJ1-3, with D perhaps matching TRBD1 (5 bases). The germline V gene encodes CDR1 MNHEY and CDR2 SMNVEV (reference sequence). V lost 6 bases, J lost 7 bases, and 7 bases lay in between. This CDR3 comprises 11 residues. CDR3 residues: CASSGGNTIYF. The CDR3 nucleotides read TGTGCCAGCAGCGGGGGGAACACCATATATTTT.

This chain uses TRBV4-2 with TRBJ2-5; the match to TRBD1 covers 7 bases. J lost 5 bases, V lost 4 bases, and 7 bases had no gene match. CDR3 length equals 14 residues. CDR1 and CDR2 from the germline V gene are LGHNA and YNFKEQ. CDR3 sequence: CASSPPGTVETQYF. CDR3 bases: TGTGCCAGCAGCCCCCCGGGGACAGTCGAGACCCAGTACTTC.

The rearrangement links TRBV23-1 to TRBJ1-2; D might be TRBD1 (5 bases). TRBV23-1 is labeled an ORF, and its function is uncertain. V gave up 8 bases and J gave up 5 bases, with 15 bases separating them. The length of the CDR3 is 13 residues. This chain's CDR3 is CASEAGGLYGYTF. CDR3 nucleotides: TGCGCCAGCGAAGCCGGGGGTTTGTATGGCTACACCTTC.